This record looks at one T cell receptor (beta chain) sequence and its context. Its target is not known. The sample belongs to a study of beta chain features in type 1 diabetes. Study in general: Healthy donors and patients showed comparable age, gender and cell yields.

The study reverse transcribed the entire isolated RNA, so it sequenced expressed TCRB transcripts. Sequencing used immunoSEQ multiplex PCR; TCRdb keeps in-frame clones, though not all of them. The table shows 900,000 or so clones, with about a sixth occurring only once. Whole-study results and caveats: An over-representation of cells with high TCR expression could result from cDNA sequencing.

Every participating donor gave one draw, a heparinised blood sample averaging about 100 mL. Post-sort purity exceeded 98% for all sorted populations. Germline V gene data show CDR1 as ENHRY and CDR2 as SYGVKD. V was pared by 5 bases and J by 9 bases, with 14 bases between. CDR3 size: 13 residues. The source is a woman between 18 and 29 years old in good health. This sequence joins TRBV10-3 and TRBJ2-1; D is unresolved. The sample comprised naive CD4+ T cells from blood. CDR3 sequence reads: CAISLTQNSEQFF. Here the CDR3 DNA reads TGTGCCATCAGTTTGACCCAGAATAGTGAGCAGTTCTTC.